This T cell receptor (beta chain) emerged from a study of tumor and adjacent non-tumor tissue in lung cancer. TCRbeta libraries were built with three rounds of nested PCR, modified from ARM-PCR. TCRdb passed the multiplex PCR reads through MiXCR, listing each CDR3 protein once. The sample contains more than 85,000 distinct CDR3 sequences, more than 70% of which appear only once. RNA was extracted from bulk tissue without any cell sorting. Points on this clonotype: Its antigen remains unknown.

Findings and caveats of the study: Tumor tissue had significantly higher TCR diversity than normal lung. Top 100 clones took a larger repertoire share in normal lung.

Per the germline V gene, CDR1 is PRHDT and CDR2 is FYEKMQ (reference sequence). The CDR3 loop spans 12 amino acids. Deletions cut 5 bases from V and 10 bases from J, with 12 bases between. The TCR sequence derives from a woman aged 55 to 70 with non-small cell lung cancer. Sample: lung tumor tissue. The chain combines TRBV13 with TRBJ2-1; D remains ambiguous. This CDR3 reads CASSPPGREQFF. CDR3 DNA sequence: TGTGCCAGCAGCCCCCCCGGCCGGGAGCAGTTCTTC.